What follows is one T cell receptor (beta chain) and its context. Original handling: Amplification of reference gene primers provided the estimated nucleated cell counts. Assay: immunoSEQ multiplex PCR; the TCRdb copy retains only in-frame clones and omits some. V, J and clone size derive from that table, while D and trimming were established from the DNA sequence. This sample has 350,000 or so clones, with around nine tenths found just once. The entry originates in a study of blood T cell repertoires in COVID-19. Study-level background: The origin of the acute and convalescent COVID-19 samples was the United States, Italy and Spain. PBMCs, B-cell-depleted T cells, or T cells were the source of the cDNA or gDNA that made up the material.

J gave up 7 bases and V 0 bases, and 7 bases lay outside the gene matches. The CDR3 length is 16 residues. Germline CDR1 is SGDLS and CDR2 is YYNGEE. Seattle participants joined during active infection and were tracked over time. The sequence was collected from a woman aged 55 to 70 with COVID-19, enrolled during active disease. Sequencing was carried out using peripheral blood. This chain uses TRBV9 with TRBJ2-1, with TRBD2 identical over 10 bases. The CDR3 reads CASSVAAAGGRNEQFF. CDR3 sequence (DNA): TGTGCCAGCAGCGTAGCCGCAGCGGGGGGGCGAAATGAGCAGTTCTTC.